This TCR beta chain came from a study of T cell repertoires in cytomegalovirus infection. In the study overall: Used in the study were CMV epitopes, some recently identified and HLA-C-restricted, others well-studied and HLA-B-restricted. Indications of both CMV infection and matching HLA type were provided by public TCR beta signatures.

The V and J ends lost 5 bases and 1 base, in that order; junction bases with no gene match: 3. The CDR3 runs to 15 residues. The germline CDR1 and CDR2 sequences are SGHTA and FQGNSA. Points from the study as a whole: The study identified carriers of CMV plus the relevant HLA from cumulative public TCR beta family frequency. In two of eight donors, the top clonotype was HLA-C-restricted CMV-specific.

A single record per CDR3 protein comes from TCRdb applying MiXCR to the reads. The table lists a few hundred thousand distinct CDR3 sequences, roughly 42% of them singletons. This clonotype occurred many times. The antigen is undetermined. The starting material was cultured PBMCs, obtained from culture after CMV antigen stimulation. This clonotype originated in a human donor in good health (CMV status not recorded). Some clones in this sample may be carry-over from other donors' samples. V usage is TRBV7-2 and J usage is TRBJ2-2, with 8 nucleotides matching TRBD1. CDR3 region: CASSRGQGNTGELFF. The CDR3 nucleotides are TGTGCCAGCAGCCGCGGACAGGGGAACACCGGGGAGCTGTTTTTT.